The T cell receptor (beta chain) described here comes from a study of identical twins. Study results and caveats: Partly confounded zero-insertion analyses could result from invariant MAIT and iNKT cells. The conclusions drew on cross-sectional statistical analysis instead of tracking the same donors.

Germline V CDR1 and CDR2: SQVTM, ANQGSEA. The CDR3 spans 12 residues. Trimming shortened V by 6 bases and J by 2 bases, and 11 bases separated the two germline ends. The table lists this clonotype with many counts. What it binds is unknown. Only healthy Caucasians were enrolled as donors. TCRdb used MiXCR to reprocess the 5' RACE reads, holding one entry per CDR3 protein. The sample lists a few hundred thousand distinct CDR3 sequences, over 11% occurring once. This same sample was also part of a study on yellow fever vaccine responses in identical twins.

The chain couples TRBV29-1 to TRBJ2-7; D unresolved. This receptor was taken from a woman aged 18-29 years in good health. The sample consisted of CD4+ T cells sorted from blood. CDR3 loop: CSVATGPYEQYF. CDR3 nucleotides: TGCAGCGTCGCGACCGGGCCCTACGAGCAGTACTTC.